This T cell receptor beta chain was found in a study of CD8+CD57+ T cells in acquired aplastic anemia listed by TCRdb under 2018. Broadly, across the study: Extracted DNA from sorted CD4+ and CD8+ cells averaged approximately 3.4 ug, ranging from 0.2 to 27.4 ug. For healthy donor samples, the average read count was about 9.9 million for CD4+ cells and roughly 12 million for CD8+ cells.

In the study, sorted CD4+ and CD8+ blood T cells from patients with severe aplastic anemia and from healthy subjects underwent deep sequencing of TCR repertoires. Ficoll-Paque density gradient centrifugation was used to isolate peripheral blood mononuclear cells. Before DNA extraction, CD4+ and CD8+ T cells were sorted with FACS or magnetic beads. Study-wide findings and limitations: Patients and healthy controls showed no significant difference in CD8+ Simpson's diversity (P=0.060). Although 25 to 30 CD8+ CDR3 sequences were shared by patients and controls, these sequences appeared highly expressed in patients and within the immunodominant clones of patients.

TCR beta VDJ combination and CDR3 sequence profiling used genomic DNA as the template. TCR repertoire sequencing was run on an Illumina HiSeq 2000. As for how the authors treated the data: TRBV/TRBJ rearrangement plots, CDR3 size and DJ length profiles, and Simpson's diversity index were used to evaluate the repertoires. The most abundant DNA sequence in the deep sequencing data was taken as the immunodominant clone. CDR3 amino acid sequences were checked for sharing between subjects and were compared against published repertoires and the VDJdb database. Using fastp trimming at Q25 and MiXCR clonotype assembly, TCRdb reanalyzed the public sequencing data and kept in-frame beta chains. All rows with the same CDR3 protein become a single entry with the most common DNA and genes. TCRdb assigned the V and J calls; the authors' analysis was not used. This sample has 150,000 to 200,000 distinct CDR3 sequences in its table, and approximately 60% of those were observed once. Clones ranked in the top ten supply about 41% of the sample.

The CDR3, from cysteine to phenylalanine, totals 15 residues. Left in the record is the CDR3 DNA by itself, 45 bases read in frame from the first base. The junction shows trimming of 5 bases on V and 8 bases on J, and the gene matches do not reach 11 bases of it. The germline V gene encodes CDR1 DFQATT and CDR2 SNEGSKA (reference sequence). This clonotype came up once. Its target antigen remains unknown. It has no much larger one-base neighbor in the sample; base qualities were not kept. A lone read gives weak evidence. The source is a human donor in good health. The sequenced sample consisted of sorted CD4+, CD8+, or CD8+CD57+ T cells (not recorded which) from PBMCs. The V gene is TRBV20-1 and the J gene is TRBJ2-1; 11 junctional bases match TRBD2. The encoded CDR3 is CSAQNALAGGHEQFF. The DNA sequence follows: TGCAGTGCTCAAAATGCGCTAGCGGGAGGCCATGAGCAGTTCTTC.